The 29 T cell receptor beta chains listed next were all sequenced from one sample in a study of cytomegalovirus exposure and HLA in healthy donors. 13 Jbeta primers and 60 Vbeta primers were used for the PCR. Sequencing was performed with immunoSEQ multiplex PCR; in TCRdb, only in-frame clones are kept and a portion is missing. The table records fewer than 200,000 clones, roughly 78% of them present only once. Material for sequencing was PBMCs. The receptor source for this set is a man aged 35-49 years in good health and CMV-seronegative.

CDR3 region: CASREVAGGLNEQFF. The CDR3 bases are TGTGCCAGCAGAGAGGTAGCGGGAGGTCTTAATGAGCAGTTCTTC. J is TRBJ2-1 and V is TRBV2; 10 nucleotides line up with TRBD2. The length of the CDR3 is 15 residues. Germline CDR1 is SNHLY and CDR2 is FYNNEI. The J segment lost 7 bases and the V segment lost 6 bases, leaving 9 bases of the junction unmatched.

V usage is TRBV6-5 and J usage is TRBJ1-1; a possible D gene is TRBD1 (6 bases). In germline, CDR1 is MNHEY, CDR2 SVGAGI. Trimming took off 0 bases at V and 5 bases at J, with 13 bases between the two ends. CDR3 length: 15 residues. The CDR3 region has the DNA TGTGCCAGCAGTTACTCGCCACCCGGACAGACTGAAGCTTTCTTT. Its protein product is CASSYSPPGQTEAFF.

This chain joins TRBV27 and TRBJ2-7, with TRBD2 matching over 8 bases. Trimming took 3 bases from V and 4 from J; bases not matched to a gene: 8. CDR3 length: 15 residues. Germline assignment: CDR1 MNHEY and CDR2 SMNVEV (reference sequence). The CDR3 is CASSFSGGAGYEQYF. The CDR3 coding sequence is TGTGCCAGCAGTTTCTCGGGGGGGGCGGGTTACGAGCAGTACTTC.

This clone was detected only once. The chain joins TRBV7-2 to TRBJ2-1; 9 positions match TRBD2. CDR3 length: 15 amino acids. Per germline, CDR1 SGHTA and CDR2 FQGNSA. The V segment lost 5 bases and the J segment 0 bases; nucleotides outside the gene matches: 2. The chain's CDR3 is CASSLRGGSYNEQFF. The CDR3, as DNA: TGTGCCAGCAGCCTGCGGGGGGGCTCCTACAATGAGCAGTTCTTC.

The chain couples TRBV5-1 to TRBJ2-5; D might be TRBD2 (6 bases). Trimming pared 3 bases from V and 6 bases from J, leaving 36 bases between. Germline-derived CDR1 and CDR2 are SGHRS and YFSETQ. CDR3 length: 21 residues. The CDR3 nucleotides read TGCGCCAGCAGCTCGGGACCTGCTGACGGGAGTTCATCAGCGGGCAAAAAGACCCAGTACTTC. The encoded protein is CASSSGPADGSSSAGKKTQYF.

The V and J genes are TRBV2 and TRBJ2-1; 7 bases match TRBD2. Germline lookup yields CDR1 SNHLY and CDR2 FYNNEI. Losses at the gene ends were 8 bases for V and 4 bases for J; bases not matched to a gene: 11. The CDR3 has 15 amino acids. DNA of the CDR3: TGTGCCAGCCGGAATAGGTCTAGCGGATACAATGAGCAGTTCTTC. This sequence encodes CASRNRSSGYNEQFF.

The chain joins TRBV28 to TRBJ1-6, with D unclear. V gave up 3 bases and J gave up 8 bases, with 11 bases separating them. CDR3 length: 14 residues. Germline V lookup: CDR1 MDHEN, CDR2 SYDVKM. This CDR3 reads CASSLWREDSPLHF. The DNA for the CDR3 is TGTGCCAGCAGTTTGTGGAGGGAGGATTCACCCCTCCACTTT.

This rearrangement joins TRBV2 to TRBJ2-3, with D perhaps TRBD1 (5 bases). The CDR3 has 14 residues. V was shortened by 6 bases and J by 4 bases, with 14 bases between the two germline ends. Germline loops: CDR1 SNHLY, CDR2 FYNNEI. Written as DNA, the CDR3 is TGTGCCAGCAGCGCCCAGGGTATTTCAGATACGCAGTATTTT. Translating it yields CASSAQGISDTQYF.

Turning to this clone: The same CDR3 arises from other DNA sequences in this sample as well. The chain recombines TRBV6-5 with TRBJ1-2; 7 nucleotides align to TRBD1. With V trimmed by 7 bases and J by 6 bases, 5 bases remained unmatched. The CDR3 runs to 12 residues. The germline gives CDR1 MNHEY, CDR2 SVGAGI. The CDR3 reads CASTTTGNGYTF. CDR3 nucleotide sequence: TGTGCCAGCACGACGACAGGGAATGGCTACACCTTC.

The chain links TRBV14 to TRBJ2-7; D gene unclear. Per the germline V gene, CDR1 is SGHDN and CDR2 is FVKESK. The CDR3 loop spans 16 amino acids. V dropped 1 base and J dropped 4 bases, with 17 bases sitting between them. The CDR3 bases are TGTGCCAGCAGCCAAGGAGATCCTAGGTTCCCTTACGAGCAGTACTTC. It translates to CASSQGDPRFPYEQYF.

The V and J genes are TRBV27 and TRBJ2-7; a possible D gene is TRBD1 (6 bases). Trimming took 0 bases from V and 3 from J, leaving 15 bases between them. The CDR3 consists of 16 residues. Germline loops: CDR1 MNHEY, CDR2 SMNVEV (reference sequence). Here the CDR3 reads CASSLSLGHGSYEQYF. The CDR3 DNA reads TGTGCCAGCAGTTTATCTTTGGGACACGGAAGCTACGAGCAGTACTTC.

The sample holds a few counts of this clone. The V and J genes are TRBV30 and TRBJ2-7; D perhaps matches TRBD2 (6 bases). The CDR3 has 13 amino acids. Deletions cut 8 bases from V and 4 bases from J, with 18 bases between. Germline values: CDR1 GTSNPN, CDR2 SVGIG (reference sequence). CDR3 in DNA: TGTGCCATGGACCCGGGACTGGGGTACGAGCAGTACTTC. Amino acids: CAMDPGLGYEQYF. Full variable domain (remainder filled in from reference TRBV30 and TRBJ2-7): SQTIHQWPATLVQPVGSPLSLECTVEGTSNPNLYWYRQAAGRGLQLLFYSVGIGQISSEVPQNLSASRPQDRQFILSSKKLLLSDSGFYLCAMDPGLGYEQYFGPGTRLTVT.

Only a few counts were recorded for this clone. V gene TRBV7-6 combines with J gene TRBJ2-1, with 9 bases lining up with TRBD2. This CDR3 contains 16 residues. Germline V gene lookup returns CDR1 SGHVS and CDR2 FNYEAQ. With 2 bases clipped from V and 3 bases from J, the junction kept 5 bases outside the gene matches. The CDR3 DNA follows: TGTGCCAGCAGCTTATTGGGCGGGAGGGGCTACAATGAGCAGTTCTTC. Translation gives CASSLLGGRGYNEQFF.

This sequence joins TRBV14 and TRBJ2-1; D not certain. The CDR3 runs to 14 residues. The ends were cut back, 3 bases at V and 2 bases at J, with 8 bases in the middle. Germline CDR1 reads SGHDN; CDR2 reads FVKESK. CDR3 in DNA: TGTGCCAGCAGCCACATCAGGACCTACAATGAGCAGTTCTTC. Translated, it gives CASSHIRTYNEQFF.

This clone was counted only a few times. J is TRBJ1-5 and V is TRBV9; no firm D call. This CDR3 has 14 residues. The germline V gene has CDR1 SGDLS and CDR2 YYNGEE. V gave up 0 bases and J gave up 1 base, with 5 bases separating them. CDR3: CASSVDRSNQPQHF. The CDR3 region has the DNA TGTGCCAGCAGCGTAGACAGAAGCAATCAGCCCCAGCATTTT.

The V call is TRBV28, the J call TRBJ1-1; TRBD1 is a possible D gene (6 bases). Germline assignment: CDR1 MDHEN and CDR2 SYDVKM. The length of the CDR3 is 16 residues. The ends were cut back, 3 bases at V and 0 bases at J, with 14 bases in the middle. CDR3 residues: CASSFGGARLNTEAFF. In DNA form, the CDR3 reads TGTGCCAGCAGTTTTGGGGGGGCGAGATTGAACACTGAAGCTTTCTTT.

The J gene is TRBJ1-2, the V gene TRBV4-2; 10 positions agree with TRBD1. The germline V gene has CDR1 LGHNA and CDR2 YNFKEQ. With V trimmed by 1 base and J by 4 bases, 6 bases remained unmatched. The CDR3 consists of 16 residues. CDR3 in amino acids: CASSQAGTGDIYGYTF. The CDR3 DNA sequence: TGTGCCAGCAGCCAAGCGGGGACAGGGGACATCTATGGCTACACCTTC.

The chain employs TRBV9 and TRBJ2-1; 7 bases fit TRBD1. The J segment lost 8 bases and the V segment lost 2 bases, leaving 10 bases of the junction unmatched. The CDR3 is 15 residues long. Germline CDR1 SGDLS, CDR2 YYNGEE. CDR3 DNA sequence: TGTGCCAGCAGCGTTATTTCCGGACAGGCGGATGAGCAGTTCTTC. Amino acids: CASSVISGQADEQFF.

The chain couples TRBV27 to TRBJ2-1, with TRBD2 matching over 10 bases. Germline values: CDR1 MNHEY, CDR2 SMNVEV (reference sequence). The CDR3 is 13 residues long. With V trimmed by 10 bases and J by 8 bases, 8 bases remained unmatched. CDR3 sequence: CATRSLAGDEQFF. As DNA, the CDR3 is TGTGCCACCCGGTCGCTAGCGGGAGATGAGCAGTTCTTC.

The genes are TRBV2 and TRBJ2-1; D perhaps matches TRBD2 (5 bases). Germline CDR1 SNHLY, CDR2 FYNNEI. Trimming left V 9 bases short and J 6 bases short, with 12 bases between. The length of the CDR3 is 12 residues. Written as DNA, the CDR3 is TGTGCCAGTAGGATCAGCGGCAATGAGCAGTTCTTC. It translates to CASRISGNEQFF.

V and J are TRBV7-2 and TRBJ2-4; D is possibly TRBD2 (6 bases). CDR3 length: 17 amino acids. The germline V gene has CDR1 SGHTA and CDR2 FQGNSA. Trimming removed 1 base from V and 8 bases from J, with 21 bases in between. CDR3 bases: TGTGCCAGCAGCTTAGACCTATCGGGGGATAGCAGGTACATTCAGTACTTC. Translated, it gives CASSLDLSGDSRYIQYF.

This clone came up once. The chain has TRBV15 and TRBJ2-1; 7 nucleotides agree with TRBD2. The junction had 4 bases not matched to a gene; V was cut back by 0 bases and J by 5 bases. The length of the CDR3 is 15 residues. CDR1 and CDR2 (germline): LNHNV, YYDKDF (reference sequence). The CDR3 coding sequence is TGTGCCACCAGCAGAGATAGCGGGCCAAACAATGAGCAGTTCTTC. Translated, it gives CATSRDSGPNNEQFF.

This clone appeared a few times. The chain couples TRBV5-6 to TRBJ2-6; D gene unclear. Germline assignment: CDR1 SGHDT and CDR2 YYEEEE. V lost 4 bases and J 0 bases, leaving 8 bases between the germline ends. CDR3 length equals 15 residues. The CDR3 loop reads CASSLGGSGANVLTF. In DNA form, the CDR3 reads TGTGCCAGCAGCCTCGGCGGCTCTGGGGCCAACGTCCTGACTTTC.

The table lists this clone with a few counts. V gene TRBV10-3 combines with J gene TRBJ1-2, with a possible D match to TRBD1 (6 bases). This CDR3 is built from 14 residues. Trimming removed 10 bases from V and 4 bases from J, with 19 bases in between. Germline CDR1 and CDR2: ENHRY and SYGVKD. The CDR3 loop reads CASASTGTSYGYTF. The CDR3 DNA is TGTGCCAGTGCCTCGACAGGAACTTCCTATGGCTACACCTTC.

The rearrangement links TRBV6-1 to TRBJ2-7, with a tentative D call TRBD2 (7 bases). V was clipped by 3 bases and J by 7 bases, with 16 bases between them. CDR1 is MNHNS and CDR2 is SASEGT in the germline V gene. This CDR3 has 14 amino acids. As DNA, the CDR3 is TGTGCCAGCAGTGAGGGGGGGCCCGCCGGAGAGCAGTACTTC. Translation gives CASSEGGPAGEQYF.

The chain employs TRBV5-6 and TRBJ2-2, with a possible D match to TRBD2 (6 bases). Trimming left V 3 bases short and J 7 bases short, with 13 bases between. The CDR3 covers 14 residues. The germline V gene has CDR1 SGHDT and CDR2 YYEEEE. The CDR3 coding sequence is TGTGCCAGCAGCTCGGGGCCGGGGGTCGGGGAGCTGTTTTTT. Translation gives CASSSGPGVGELFF.

This chain joins TRBV7-2 and TRBJ2-7, with 9 positions matching TRBD2. Germline V lookup: CDR1 SGHTA, CDR2 FQGNSA. The CDR3 runs to 14 residues. V was pared by 5 bases and J by 4 bases, with 6 bases of the junction left unmatched. CDR3 sequence (DNA): TGTGCCAGCAGCCCTAGCGGGATCTTGTACGAGCAGTACTTC. This sequence encodes CASSPSGILYEQYF.

The genes are TRBV5-4 and TRBJ2-1; TRBD2 is a possible D gene (6 bases). Germline lookup yields CDR1 SGHNT and CDR2 YYREEE (reference sequence). V shed 4 bases and J shed 9 bases, with 20 bases lying between them. This CDR3 region has 15 residues. CDR3 in DNA: TGTGCCAGCAGCCCGTTGGGGACTCCCTCCAGTGAGCAGTTCTTC. The encoded protein is CASSPLGTPSSEQFF. Based on the CDR3 plus reference TRBV5-4 and TRBJ2-1, the full variable domain is ETGVTQSPTHLIKTRGQQVTLRCSSQSGHNTVSWYQQALGQGPQFIFQYYREEENGRGNFPPRFSGLQFPNYSSELNVNALELDDSALYLCASSPLGTPSSEQFFGPGTRLTVL.

The chain combines TRBV11-1 with TRBJ2-1; 11 nucleotides line up with TRBD2. The J segment lost 8 bases and the V segment lost 5 bases, leaving 14 bases of the junction unmatched. The V gene's germline CDR1 is SGHAT and CDR2 FQDESV (reference sequence). The CDR3 totals 17 residues. DNA of the CDR3: TGTGCCAGCAGCCCAAGGGGGGGTAGCGGGAGGGTGGATGAGCAGTTCTTC. Its translation is CASSPRGGSGRVDEQFF. Full variable domain (outside the CDR3, taken from reference TRBV11-1 and TRBJ2-1): EAEVAQSPRYKITEKSQAVAFWCDPISGHATLYWYRQILGQGPELLVQFQDESVVDDSQLPKDRFSAERLKGVDSTLKIQPAELGDSAMYLCASSPRGGSGRVDEQFFGPGTRLTVL.